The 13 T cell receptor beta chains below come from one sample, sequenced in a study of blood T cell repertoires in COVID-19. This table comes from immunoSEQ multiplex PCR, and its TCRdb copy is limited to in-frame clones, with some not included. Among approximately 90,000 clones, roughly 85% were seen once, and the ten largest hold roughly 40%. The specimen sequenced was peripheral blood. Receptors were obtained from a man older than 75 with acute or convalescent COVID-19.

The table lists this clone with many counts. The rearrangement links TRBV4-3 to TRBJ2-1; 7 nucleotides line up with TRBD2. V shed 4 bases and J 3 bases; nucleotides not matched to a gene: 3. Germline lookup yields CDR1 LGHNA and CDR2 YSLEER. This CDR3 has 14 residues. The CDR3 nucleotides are TGCGCCAGCAGCCTTGGACTAGACTACAATGAGCAGTTCTTC. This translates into CASSLGLDYNEQFF.

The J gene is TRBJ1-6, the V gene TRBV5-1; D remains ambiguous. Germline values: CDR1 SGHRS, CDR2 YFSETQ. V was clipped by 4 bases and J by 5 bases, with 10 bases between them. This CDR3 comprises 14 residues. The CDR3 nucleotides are TGCGCCAGCAGCATGGACTCGAATAATTCACCCCTCCACTTT. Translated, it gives CASSMDSNNSPLHF.

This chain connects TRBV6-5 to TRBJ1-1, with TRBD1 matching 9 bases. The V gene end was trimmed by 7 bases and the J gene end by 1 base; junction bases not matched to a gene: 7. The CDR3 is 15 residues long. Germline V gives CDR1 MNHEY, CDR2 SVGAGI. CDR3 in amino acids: CASTKGGQGNTEAFF. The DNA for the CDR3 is TGTGCCAGCACCAAAGGGGGACAGGGGAACACTGAAGCTTTCTTT.

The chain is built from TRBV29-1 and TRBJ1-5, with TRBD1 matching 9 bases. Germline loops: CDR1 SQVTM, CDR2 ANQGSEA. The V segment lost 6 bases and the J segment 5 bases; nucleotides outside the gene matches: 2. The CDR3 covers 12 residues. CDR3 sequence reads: CSVGQGHQPQHF. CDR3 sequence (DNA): TGCAGCGTGGGACAGGGTCATCAGCCCCAGCATTTT.

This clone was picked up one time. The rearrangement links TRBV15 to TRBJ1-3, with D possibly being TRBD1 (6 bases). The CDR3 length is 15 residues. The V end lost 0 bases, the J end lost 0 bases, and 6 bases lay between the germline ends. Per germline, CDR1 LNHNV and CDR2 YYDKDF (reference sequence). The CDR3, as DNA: TGTGCCACCAGCAGAGAACAGGGCTCTGGAAACACCATATATTTT. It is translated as CATSREQGSGNTIYF.

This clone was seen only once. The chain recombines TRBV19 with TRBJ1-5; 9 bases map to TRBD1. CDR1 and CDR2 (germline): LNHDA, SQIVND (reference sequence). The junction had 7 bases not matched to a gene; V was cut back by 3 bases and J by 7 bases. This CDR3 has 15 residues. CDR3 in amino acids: CASSMTDRGGQPQHF. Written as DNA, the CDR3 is TGTGCCAGTAGTATGACGGACAGGGGTGGCCAGCCCCAGCATTTT.

CDR3 sequence reads: CASSWAGRGGGTDTQYF. CDR3 DNA sequence: TGTGCCAGCAGTTGGGCGGGACGAGGTGGTGGCACAGATACGCAGTATTTT. The V gene is TRBV28, the J gene TRBJ2-3, with a weak D call TRBD2 (6 bases). Germline CDR1 MDHEN, CDR2 SYDVKM. CDR3 length: 17 residues. V shed 4 bases and J shed 1 base, with 18 bases lying between them.

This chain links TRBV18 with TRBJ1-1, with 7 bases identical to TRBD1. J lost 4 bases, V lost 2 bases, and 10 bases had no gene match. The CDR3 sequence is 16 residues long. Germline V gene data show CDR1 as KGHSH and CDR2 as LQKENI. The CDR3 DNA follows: TGTGCCAGCTCACCAAAGTCGACAGGGTCAGGCACTGAAGCTTTCTTT. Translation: CASSPKSTGSGTEAFF. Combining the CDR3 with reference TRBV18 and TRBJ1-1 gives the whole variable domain NAGVMQNPRHLVRRRGQEARLRCSPMKGHSHVYWYRQLPEEGLKFMVYLQKENIIDESGMPKERFSAEFPKEGPSILRIQQVVRGDSAAYFCASSPKSTGSGTEAFFGQGTRLTVV.

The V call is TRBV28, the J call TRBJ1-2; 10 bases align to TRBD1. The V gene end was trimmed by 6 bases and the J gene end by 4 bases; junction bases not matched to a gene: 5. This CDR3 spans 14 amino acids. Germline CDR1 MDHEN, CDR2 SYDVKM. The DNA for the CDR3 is TGTGCCAGCAGAGGAGGACAGGGGGGCTATGGCTACACCTTC. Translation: CASRGGQGGYGYTF.

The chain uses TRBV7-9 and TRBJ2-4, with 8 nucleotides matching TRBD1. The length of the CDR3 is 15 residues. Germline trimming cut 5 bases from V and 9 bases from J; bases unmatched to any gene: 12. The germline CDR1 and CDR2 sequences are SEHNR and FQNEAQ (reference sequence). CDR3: CASSQGAEDRAIQYF. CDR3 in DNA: TGTGCCAGCAGCCAGGGGGCGGAAGATCGGGCCATTCAGTACTTC.

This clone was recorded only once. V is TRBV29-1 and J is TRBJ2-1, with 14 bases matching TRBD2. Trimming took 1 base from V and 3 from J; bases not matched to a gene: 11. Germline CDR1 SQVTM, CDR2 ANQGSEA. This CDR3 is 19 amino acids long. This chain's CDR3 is CSVEGWGLAGVGDYNEQFF. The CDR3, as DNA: TGCAGCGTTGAAGGGTGGGGACTAGCGGGAGTTGGGGACTACAATGAGCAGTTCTTC.

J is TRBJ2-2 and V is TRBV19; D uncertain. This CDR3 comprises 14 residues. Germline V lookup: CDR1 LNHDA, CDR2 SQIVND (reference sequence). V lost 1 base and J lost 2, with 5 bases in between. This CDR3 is CASSIGGNTGELFF. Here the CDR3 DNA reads TGTGCCAGTAGTATAGGAGGTAACACCGGGGAGCTGTTTTTT.

The DNA for the CDR3 is TGTGCCAGTAGTATTTCGGGACTAGAAGGGGTCGCCTATGGCTACACCTTC. Translation gives CASSISGLEGVAYGYTF. This sequence joins TRBV19 and TRBJ1-2, with a weak D call TRBD1 (5 bases). The germline V gene encodes CDR1 LNHDA and CDR2 SQIVND (reference sequence). The CDR3 spans 17 residues. The V end lost 3 bases, the J end lost 4 bases, and 21 bases lay between the germline ends.